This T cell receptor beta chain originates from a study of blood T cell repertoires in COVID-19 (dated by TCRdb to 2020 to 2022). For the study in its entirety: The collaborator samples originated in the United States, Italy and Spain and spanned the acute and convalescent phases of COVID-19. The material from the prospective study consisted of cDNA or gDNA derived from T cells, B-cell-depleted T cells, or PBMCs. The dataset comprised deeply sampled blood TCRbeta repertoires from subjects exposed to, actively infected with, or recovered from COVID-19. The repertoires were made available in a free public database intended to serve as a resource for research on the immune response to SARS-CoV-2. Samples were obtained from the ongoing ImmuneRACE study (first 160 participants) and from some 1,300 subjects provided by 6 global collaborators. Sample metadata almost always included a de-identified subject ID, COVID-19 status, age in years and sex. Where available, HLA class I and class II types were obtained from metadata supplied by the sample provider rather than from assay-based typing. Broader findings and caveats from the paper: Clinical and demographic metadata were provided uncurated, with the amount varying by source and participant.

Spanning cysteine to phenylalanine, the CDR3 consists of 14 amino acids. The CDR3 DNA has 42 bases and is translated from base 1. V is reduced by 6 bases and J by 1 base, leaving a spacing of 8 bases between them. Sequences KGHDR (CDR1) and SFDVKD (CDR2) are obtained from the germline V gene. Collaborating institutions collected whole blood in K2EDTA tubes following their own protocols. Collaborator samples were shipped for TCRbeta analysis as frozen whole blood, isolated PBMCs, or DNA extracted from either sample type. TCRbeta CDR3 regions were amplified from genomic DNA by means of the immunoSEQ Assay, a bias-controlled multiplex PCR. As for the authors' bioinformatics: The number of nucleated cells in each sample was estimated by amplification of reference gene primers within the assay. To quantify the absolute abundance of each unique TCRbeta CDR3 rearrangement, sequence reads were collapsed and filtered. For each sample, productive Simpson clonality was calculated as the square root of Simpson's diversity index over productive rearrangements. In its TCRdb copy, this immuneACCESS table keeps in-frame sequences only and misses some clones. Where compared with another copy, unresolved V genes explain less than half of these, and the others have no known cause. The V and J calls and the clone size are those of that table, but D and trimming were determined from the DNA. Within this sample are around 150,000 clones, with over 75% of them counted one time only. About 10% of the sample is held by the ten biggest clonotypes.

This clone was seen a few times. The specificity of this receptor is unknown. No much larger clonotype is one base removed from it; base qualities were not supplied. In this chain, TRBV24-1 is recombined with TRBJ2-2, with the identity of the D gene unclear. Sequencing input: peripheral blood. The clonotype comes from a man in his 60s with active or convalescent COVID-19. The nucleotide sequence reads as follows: TGTGCCACCAGTTTCAGTAAGAACACCGGGGAGCTGTTTTTT. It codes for CATSFSKNTGELFF.